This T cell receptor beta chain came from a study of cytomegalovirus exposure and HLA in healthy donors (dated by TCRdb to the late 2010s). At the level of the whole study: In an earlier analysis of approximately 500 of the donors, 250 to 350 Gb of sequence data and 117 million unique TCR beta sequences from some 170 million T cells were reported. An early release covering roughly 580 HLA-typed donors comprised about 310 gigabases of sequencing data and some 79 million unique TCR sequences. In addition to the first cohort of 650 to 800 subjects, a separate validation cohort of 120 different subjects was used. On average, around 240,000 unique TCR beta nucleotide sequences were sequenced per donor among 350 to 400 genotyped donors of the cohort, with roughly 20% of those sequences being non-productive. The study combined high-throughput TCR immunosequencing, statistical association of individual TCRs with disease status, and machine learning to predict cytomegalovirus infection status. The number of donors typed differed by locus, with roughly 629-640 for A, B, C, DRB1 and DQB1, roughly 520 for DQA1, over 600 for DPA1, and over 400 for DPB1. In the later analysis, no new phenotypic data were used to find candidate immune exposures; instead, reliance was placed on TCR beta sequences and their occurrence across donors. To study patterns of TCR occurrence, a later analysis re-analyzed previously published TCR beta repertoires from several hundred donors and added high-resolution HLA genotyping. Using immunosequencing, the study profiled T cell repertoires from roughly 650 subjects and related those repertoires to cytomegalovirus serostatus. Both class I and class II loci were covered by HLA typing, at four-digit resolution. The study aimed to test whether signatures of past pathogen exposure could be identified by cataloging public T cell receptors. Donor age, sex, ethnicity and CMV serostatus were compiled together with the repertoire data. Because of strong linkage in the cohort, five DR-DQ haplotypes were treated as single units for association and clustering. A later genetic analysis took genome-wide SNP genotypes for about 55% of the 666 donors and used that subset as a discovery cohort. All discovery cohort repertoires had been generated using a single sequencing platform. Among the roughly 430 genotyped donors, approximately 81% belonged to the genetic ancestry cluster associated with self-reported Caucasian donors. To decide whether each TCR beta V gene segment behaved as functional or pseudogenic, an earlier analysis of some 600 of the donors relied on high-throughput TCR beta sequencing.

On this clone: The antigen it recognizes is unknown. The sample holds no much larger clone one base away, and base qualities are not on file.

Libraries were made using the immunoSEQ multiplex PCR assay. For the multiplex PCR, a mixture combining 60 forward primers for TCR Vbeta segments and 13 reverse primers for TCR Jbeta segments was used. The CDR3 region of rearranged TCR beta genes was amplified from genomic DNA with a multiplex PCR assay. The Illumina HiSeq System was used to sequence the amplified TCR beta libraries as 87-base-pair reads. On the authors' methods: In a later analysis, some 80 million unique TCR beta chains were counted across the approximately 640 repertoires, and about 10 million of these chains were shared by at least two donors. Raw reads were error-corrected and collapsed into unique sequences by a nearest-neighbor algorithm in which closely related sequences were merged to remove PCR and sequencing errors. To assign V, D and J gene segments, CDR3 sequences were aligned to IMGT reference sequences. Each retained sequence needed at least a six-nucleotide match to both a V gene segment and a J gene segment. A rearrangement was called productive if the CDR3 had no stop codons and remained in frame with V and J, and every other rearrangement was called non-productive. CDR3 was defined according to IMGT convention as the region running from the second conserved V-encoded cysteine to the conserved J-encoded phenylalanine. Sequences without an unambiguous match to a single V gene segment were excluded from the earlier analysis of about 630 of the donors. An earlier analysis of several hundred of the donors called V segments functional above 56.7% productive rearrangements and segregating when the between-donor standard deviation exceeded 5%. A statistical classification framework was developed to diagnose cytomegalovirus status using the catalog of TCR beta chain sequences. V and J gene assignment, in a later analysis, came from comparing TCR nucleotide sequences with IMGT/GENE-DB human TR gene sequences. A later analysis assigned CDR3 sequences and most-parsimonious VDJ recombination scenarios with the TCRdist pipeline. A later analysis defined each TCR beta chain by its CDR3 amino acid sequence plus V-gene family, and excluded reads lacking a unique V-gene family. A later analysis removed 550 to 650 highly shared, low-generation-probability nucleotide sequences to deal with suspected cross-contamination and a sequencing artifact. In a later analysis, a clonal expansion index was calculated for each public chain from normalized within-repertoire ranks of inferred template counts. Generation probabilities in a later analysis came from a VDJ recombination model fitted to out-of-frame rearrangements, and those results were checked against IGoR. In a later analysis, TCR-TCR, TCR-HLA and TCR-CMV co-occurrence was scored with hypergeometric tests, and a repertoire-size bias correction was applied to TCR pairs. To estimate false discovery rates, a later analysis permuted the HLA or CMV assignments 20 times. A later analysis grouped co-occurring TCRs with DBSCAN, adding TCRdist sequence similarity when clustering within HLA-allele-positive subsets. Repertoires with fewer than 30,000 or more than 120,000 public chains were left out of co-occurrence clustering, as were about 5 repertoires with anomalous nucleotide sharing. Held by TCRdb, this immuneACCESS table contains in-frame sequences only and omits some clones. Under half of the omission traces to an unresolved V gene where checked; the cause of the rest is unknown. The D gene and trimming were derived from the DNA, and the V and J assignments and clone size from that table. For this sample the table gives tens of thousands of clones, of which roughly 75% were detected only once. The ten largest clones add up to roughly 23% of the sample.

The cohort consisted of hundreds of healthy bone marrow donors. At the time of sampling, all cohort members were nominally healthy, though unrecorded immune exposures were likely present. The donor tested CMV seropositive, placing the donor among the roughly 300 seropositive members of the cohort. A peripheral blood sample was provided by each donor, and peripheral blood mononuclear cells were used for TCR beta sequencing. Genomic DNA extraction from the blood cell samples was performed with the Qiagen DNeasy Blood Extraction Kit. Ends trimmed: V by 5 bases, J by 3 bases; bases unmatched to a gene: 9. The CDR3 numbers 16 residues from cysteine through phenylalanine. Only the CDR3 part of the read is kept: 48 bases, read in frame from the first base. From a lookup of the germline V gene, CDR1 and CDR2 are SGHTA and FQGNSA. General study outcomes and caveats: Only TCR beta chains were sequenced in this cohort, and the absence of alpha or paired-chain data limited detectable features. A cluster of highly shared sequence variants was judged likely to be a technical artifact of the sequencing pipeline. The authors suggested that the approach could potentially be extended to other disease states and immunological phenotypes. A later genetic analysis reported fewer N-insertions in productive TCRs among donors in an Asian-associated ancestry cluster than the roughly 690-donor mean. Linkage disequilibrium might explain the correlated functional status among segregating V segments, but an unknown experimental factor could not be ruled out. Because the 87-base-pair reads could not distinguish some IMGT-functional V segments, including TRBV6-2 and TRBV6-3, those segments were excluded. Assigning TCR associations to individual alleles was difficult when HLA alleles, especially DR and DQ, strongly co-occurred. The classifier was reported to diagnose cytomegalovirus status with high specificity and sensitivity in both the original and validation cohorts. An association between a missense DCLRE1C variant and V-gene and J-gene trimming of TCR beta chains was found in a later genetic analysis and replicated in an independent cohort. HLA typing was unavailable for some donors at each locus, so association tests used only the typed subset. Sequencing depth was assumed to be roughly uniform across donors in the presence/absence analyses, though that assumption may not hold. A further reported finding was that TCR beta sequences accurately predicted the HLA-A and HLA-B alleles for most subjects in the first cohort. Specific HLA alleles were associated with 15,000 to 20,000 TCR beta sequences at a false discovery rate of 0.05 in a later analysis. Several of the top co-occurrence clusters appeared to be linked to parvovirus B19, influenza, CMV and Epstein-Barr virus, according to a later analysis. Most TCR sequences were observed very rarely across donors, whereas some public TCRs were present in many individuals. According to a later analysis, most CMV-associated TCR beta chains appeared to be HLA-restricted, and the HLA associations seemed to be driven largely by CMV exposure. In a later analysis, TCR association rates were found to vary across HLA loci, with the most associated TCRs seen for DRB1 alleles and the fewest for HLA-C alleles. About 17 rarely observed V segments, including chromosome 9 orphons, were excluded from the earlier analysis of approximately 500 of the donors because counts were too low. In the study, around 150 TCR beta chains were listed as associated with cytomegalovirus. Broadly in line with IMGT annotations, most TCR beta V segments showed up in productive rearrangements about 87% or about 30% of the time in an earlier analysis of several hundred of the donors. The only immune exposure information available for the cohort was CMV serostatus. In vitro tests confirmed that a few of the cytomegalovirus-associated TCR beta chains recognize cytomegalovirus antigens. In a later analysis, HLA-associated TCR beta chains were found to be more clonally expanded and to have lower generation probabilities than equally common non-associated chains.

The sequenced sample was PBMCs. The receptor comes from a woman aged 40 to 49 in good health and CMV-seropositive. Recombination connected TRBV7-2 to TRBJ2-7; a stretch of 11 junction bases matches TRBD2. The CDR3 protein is CASSTRLAGILYEQYF. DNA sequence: TGTGCCAGCAGCACCCGACTAGCGGGGATCCTCTACGAGCAGTACTTC. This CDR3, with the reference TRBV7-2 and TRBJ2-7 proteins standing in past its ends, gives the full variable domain GAGVSQSPSNKVTEKGKDVELRCDPISGHTALYWYRQSLGQGLEFLIYFQGNSAPDKSGLPSDRFSAERTGGSVSTLTIQRTQQEDSAVYLCASSTRLAGILYEQYFGPGTRLTVT.